This T cell receptor beta chain is from a study of OX40 agonist ivuxolimab in advanced cancers. Study information: Patients received intravenous ivuxolimab every 2 weeks at 0.01 to 10 mg/kg. Study outcomes and limitations: The average count of expanded clones was higher among CD8+ T cells than among CD4+.

TCRdb's copy holds only in-frame clones and misses some; the assay was immunoSEQ multiplex PCR. The table shows 40,000 or so clones, with approximately 86% occurring only once. Germline V gene lookup returns CDR1 SGHAT and CDR2 FQNNGV. This CDR3 spans 15 amino acids. The J segment lost 6 bases and the V segment lost 3 bases, leaving 1 base of the junction unmatched. With regard to this clone: Its specificity is not known.

Sequenced here: CD4+ or CD8+ T cells sorted from blood, sampled in a trial of the OX40 agonist ivuxolimab. The rearrangement joins TRBV11-2 to TRBJ2-1, with TRBD2 identical over 14 bases. This TCR derives from an adult with an advanced solid tumor such as melanoma, head and neck, liver or kidney cancer. The DNA of the CDR3 is TGTGCCAGCAGCTTCGGGACTAGCGGGAGCAATGAGCAGTTCTTC. Translating it yields CASSFGTSGSNEQFF.